In this sample, the clone carrying this T cell receptor beta chain turned up a few times. The data are from a study of T cells of healthy individuals. TCRdb reprocessed the 5' RACE reads with MiXCR, giving one entry per CDR3 protein. The sample shows 65,000 to 90,000 distinct CDR3 sequences, approximately 4.8% of them seen only once. The germline V and J ends were trimmed by 0 bases and 5 bases, with 8 bases remaining between them. This CDR3 has 13 residues. CDR1 is SGDLS, CDR2 YYNGEE, per germline. The chain links TRBV9 to TRBJ1-1; perhaps TRBD1 as D (5 bases). The sequence was obtained from a female donor in good health. The CDR3 nucleotides read TGTGCCAGCAGCGTAGGGGGGGATACTGAAGCTTTCTTT. It specifies CASSVGGDTEAFF.